This T cell receptor beta chain was sequenced in a study of Graves' ophthalmopathy and Graves' hyperthyroidism. From RNA, the CDR3 regions of TCR beta chains were amplified and sequenced. RT-PCR in the first round used HTBI primers; a second-round multiplex PCR followed. MiXCR, run by TCRdb on the multiplex PCR reads, gives a single entry per CDR3 protein. The sample has approximately 1.2 million distinct CDR3 sequences; less than 45% are singletons. The germline V gene has CDR1 SNHLY and CDR2 FYNNEI. The CDR3 totals 14 residues. V was clipped by 4 bases and J by 2 bases; unmatched bases: 2. This clonotype was observed at least ten times.

The specimen sequenced was peripheral blood or thyroid tissue (not recorded which). The rearrangement uses TRBV2 and TRBJ2-7; 10 positions match TRBD1. The sequence came from an adult man with Graves' hyperthyroidism. This CDR3 is CASSGTGGPYEQYF. The CDR3 nucleotides read TGTGCCAGCAGTGGGACAGGGGGACCCTACGAGCAGTACTTC.